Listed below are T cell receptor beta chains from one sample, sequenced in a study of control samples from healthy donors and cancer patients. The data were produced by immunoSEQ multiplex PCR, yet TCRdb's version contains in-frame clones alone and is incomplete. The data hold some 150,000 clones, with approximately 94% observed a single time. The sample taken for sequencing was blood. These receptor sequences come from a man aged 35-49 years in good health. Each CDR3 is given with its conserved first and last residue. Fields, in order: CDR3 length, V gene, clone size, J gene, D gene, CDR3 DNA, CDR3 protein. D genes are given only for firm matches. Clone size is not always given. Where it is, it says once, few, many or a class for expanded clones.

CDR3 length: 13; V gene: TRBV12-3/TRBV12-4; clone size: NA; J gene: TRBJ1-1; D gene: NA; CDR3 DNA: TGTGCCAGCAGTTTCGGGGGGAACACTGAAGCTTTCTTT; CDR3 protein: CASSFGGNTEAFF
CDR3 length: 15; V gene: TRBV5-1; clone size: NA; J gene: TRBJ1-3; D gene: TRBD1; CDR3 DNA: TGCGCCAGCAGCTTGGGTACAGGGGCTGGAAACACCATATATTTT; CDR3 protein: CASSLGTGAGNTIYF
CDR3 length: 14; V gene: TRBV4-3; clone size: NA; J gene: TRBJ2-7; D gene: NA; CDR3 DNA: TGCGCCAGCAGCCTTTACCACAGTTTCTACGAGCAGTACTTC; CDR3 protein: CASSLYHSFYEQYF
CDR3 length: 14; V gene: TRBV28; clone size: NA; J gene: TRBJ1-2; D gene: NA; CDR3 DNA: TGTGCCAGCCACCCTCCGGGACAAATCTATGGCTACACCTTC; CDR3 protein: CASHPPGQIYGYTF
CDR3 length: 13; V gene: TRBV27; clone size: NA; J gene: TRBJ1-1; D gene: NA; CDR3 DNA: TGTGCCAGCAGTTTAAGGACAGTGACTGAAGCTTTCTTT; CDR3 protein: CASSLRTVTEAFF
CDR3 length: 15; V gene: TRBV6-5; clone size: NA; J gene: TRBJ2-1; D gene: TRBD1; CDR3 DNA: TGTGCCAGCAGTCTGGACAGGGGGTCCCGCAATGAGCAGTTCTTC; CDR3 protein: CASSLDRGSRNEQFF
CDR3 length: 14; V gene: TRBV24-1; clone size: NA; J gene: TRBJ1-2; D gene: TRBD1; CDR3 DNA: TGTGCCACCAGTGACCATACAGGGGGCGCGGGCTACACCTTC; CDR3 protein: CATSDHTGGAGYTF
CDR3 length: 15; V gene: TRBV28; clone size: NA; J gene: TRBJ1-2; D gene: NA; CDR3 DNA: TGTGCCAGCAGTTTCGGGGGGGCCTCTAACTATGGCTACACCTTC; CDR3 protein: CASSFGGASNYGYTF
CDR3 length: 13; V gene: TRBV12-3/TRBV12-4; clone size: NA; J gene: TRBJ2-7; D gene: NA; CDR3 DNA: TGTGCCAGCAGCCCCCAACAGCCCTACGAGCAGTACTTC; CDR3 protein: CASSPQQPYEQYF
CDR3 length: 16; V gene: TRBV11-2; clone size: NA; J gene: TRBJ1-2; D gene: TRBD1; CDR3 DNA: TGTGCCAGCAGCTTAGAACCCTCGCCAGGGGGCTATGGCTACACCTTC; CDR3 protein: CASSLEPSPGGYGYTF
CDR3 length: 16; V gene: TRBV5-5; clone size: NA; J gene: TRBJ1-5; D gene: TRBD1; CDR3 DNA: TGTGCCAGCAGCTCACCGGGACAGGGGGCTGGGCAGCCCCAGCATTTT; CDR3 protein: CASSSPGQGAGQPQHF
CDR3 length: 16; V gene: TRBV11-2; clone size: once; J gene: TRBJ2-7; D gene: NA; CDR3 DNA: TGTGCCAGCAGCCCCGCCCCAAGGACGGGCTCCTACGAGCAGTACTTC; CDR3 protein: CASSPAPRTGSYEQYF
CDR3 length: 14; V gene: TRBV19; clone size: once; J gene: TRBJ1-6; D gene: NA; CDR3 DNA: TGTGCCAGTAGCCCGGCTGGGAGGGGTTCACCCCTCCACTTT; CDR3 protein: CASSPAGRGSPLHF
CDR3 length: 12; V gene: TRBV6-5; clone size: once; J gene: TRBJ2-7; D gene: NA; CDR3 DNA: TGTGCCAGCAGCGCAAGCCGGGGTGAGCAGTACTTC; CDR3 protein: CASSASRGEQYF
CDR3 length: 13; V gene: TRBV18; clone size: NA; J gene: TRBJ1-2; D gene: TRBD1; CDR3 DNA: TGTGCCAGCTCTGGGGACAGGGTCTATGGCTACACCTTC; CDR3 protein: CASSGDRVYGYTF
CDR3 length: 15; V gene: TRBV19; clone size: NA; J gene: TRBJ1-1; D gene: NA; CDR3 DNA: TGTGCCAGTAGTATCCTCCTAACAGGGCCCACTGAAGCTTTCTTT; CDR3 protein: CASSILLTGPTEAFF
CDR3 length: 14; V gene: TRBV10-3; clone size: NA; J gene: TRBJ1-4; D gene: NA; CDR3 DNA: TGTGCCATCAGTGAGGGCGGCACTAATGAAAAACTGTTTTTT; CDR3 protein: CAISEGGTNEKLFF
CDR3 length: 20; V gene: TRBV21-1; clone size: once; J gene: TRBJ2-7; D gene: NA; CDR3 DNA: TGTGCCAGCAGCTTCTGCCCATCGGACAGAAGGCCCTACCTCTCCTACGAGCAGTACTTC; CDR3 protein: CASSFCPSDRRPYLSYEQYF
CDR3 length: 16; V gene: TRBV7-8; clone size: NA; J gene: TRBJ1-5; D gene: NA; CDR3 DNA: TGTGCCAGCAGCTCGGACAGCGTTCGGGGCAATCAGCCCCAGCATTTT; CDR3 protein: CASSSDSVRGNQPQHF
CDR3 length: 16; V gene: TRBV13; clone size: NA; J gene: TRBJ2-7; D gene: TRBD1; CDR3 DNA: TGTGCCAGCAGCCCCTCCGGGACAGCGAAAACCTACGAGCAGTACTTC; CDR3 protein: CASSPSGTAKTYEQYF
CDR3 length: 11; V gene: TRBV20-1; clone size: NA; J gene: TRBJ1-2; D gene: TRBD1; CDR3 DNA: TGCGACAGGGGGCCTGGGTATGGCTACACCTTC; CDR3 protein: CDRGPGYGYTF
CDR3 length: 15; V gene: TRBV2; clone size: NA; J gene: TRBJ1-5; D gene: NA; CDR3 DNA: TGTGCCAGCAGTGAAGTGCAGGGTTACAATCAGCCCCAGCATTTT; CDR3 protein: CASSEVQGYNQPQHF
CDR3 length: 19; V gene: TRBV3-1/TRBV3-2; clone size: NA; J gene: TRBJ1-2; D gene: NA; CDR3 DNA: TGTGCCAGCAGCCCAGGCCCCCTCCCCGGCACGGGCCGCGGCTATGGCTACACCTTC; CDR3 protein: CASSPGPLPGTGRGYGYTF
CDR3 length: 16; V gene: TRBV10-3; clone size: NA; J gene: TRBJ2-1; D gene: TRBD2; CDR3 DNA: TGTGCCACCCGCCCCCAACTAGCGGGGGCTCACAATGAGCAGTTCTTC; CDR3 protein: CATRPQLAGAHNEQFF
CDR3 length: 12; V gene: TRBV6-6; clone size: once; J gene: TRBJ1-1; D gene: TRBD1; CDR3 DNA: TGTTCCTCGACAGGGTTCGACACTGAAGCTTTCTTT; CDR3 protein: CSSTGFDTEAFF
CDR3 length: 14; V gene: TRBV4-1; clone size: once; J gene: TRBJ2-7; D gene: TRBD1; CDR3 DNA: TGCGCCAGCAGCCAAAGGACAGGCGCCTACGAGCAGTACTTC; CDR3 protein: CASSQRTGAYEQYF
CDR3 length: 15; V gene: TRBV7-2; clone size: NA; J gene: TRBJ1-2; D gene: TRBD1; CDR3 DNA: TGTGCCAGCAGCATCGTGGCAGGGGGCGCGTATGGCTACACCTTC; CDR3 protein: CASSIVAGGAYGYTF
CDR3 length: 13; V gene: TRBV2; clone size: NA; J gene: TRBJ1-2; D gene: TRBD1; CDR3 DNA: TGTGCAGCGATACGGGGACAGCGCTATGGCTACACCTTC; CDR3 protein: CAAIRGQRYGYTF
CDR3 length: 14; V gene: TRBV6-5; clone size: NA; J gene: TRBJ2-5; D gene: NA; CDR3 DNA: TGTGCCAGCACCTCGGGCCCTGTGGAGGAGACCCAGTACTTC; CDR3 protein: CASTSGPVEETQYF
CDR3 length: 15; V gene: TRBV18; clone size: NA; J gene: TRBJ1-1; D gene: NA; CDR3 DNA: TGTGCCAGCTCACCACGGGTAGAAGTGAACACTGAAGCTTTCTTT; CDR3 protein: CASSPRVEVNTEAFF
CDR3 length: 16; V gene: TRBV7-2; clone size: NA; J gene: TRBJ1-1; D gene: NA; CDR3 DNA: TGTGCCAGTAGGTTTAGCTCGCGAGGGCAGGGCGGTGAAGCTTTCTTT; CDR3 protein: CASRFSSRGQGGEAFF
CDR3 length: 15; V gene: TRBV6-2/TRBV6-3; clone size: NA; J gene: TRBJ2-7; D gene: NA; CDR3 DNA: TGTGCCAGCAGTTATTCCACTCGTTCCGTTGACGAGCAGTACTTC; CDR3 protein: CASSYSTRSVDEQYF
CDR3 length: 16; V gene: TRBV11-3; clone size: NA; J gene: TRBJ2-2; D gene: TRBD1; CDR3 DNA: TGTGCCAGCAGCCCTGCCGGGACAGCGAACACCGGGGAGCTGTTTTTT; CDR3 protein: CASSPAGTANTGELFF
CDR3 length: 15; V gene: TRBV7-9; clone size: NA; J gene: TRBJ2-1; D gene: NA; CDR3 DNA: TGTGCCAGCAGCTCCCTGGGGGACCCTTACAATGAGCAGTTCTTC; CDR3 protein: CASSSLGDPYNEQFF
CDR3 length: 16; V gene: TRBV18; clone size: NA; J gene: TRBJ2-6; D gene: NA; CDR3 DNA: TGTGCCAGCTCACCACTCGAAAGCTCTGGGGCCAACGTCCTGACTTTC; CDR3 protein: CASSPLESSGANVLTF
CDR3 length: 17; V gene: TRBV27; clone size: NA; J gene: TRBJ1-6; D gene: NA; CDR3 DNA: TGTGCCAGCGCAGTTCGGTATGGAGGGGCCTATAATTCACCCCTCCACTTT; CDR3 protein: CASAVRYGGAYNSPLHF
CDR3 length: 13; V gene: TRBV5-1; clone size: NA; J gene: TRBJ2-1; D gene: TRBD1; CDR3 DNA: TGCGCCAGCAGCAGAAGACAGGGCGATGAGCAGTTCTTC; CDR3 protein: CASSRRQGDEQFF
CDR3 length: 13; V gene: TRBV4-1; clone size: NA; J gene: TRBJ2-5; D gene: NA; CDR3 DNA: TGCGCCAGCAGCCAATGGCAGCGGGAGACCCAGTACTTC; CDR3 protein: CASSQWQRETQYF
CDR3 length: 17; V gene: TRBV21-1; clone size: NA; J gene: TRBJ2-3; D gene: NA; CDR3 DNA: TGTGCCAGCAGCATCCGAGTGCGTCACAGGGCCCCAGATACGCAGTATTTT; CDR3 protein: CASSIRVRHRAPDTQYF
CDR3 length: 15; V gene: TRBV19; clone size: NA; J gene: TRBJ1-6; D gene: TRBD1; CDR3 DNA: TGTGCCAGTAGTACCACAGGGGGCTCTAATTCACCCCTCCACTTT; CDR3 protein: CASSTTGGSNSPLHF
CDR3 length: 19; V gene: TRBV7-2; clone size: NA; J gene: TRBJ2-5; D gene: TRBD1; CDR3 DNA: TGTGCCAGCACCAGGTGGGGGCCGATTCGGACAGGGGGCCAAGAGACCCAGTACTTC; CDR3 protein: CASTRWGPIRTGGQETQYF
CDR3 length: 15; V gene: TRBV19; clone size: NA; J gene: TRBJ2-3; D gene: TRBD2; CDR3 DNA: TGTGCCAGTAGTATGAGCGGGACGCCCGCAGATACGCAGTATTTT; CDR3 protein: CASSMSGTPADTQYF
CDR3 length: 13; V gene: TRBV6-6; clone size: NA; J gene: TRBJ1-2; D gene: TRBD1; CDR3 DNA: TGTGCCAGCACGAAGACAGGGGGAAATGGCTACACCTTC; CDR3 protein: CASTKTGGNGYTF
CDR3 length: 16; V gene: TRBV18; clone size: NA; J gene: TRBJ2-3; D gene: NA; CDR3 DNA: TGTGCCAGCTCACCGCCCGGGTGGCAGTTCACAGATACGCAGTATTTT; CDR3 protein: CASSPPGWQFTDTQYF
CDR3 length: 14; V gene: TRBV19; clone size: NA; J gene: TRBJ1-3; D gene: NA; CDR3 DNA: TGTGCCAGTACTGCGGGGGAAACTGGAAACACCATATATTTT; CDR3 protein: CASTAGETGNTIYF